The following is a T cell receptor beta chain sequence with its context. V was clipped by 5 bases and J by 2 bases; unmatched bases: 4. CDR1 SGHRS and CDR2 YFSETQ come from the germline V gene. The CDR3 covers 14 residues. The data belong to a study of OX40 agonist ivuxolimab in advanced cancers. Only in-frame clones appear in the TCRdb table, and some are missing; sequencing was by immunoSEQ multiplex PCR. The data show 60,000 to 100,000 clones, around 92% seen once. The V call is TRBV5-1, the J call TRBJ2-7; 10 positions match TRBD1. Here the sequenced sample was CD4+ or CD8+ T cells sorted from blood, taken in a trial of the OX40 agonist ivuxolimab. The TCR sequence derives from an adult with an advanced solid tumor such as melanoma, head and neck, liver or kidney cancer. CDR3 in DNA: TGCGCCAGCAGGTGGACAGGGGGGGCCTACGAGCAGTACTTC. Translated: CASRWTGGAYEQYF.